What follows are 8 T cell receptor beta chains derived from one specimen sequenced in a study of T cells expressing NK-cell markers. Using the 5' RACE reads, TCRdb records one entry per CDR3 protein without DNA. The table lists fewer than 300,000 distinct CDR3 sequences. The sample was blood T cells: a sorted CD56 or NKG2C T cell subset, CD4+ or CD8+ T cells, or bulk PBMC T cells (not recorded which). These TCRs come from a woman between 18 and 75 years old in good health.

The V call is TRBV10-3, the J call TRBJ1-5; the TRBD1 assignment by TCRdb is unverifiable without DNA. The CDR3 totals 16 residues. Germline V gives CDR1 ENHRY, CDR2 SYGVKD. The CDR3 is CAISDSPGTGNQPQHF.

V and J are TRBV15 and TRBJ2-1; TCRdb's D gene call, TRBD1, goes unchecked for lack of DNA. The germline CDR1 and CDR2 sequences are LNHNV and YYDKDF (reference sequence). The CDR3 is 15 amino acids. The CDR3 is CATRLGRESHNEQFF.

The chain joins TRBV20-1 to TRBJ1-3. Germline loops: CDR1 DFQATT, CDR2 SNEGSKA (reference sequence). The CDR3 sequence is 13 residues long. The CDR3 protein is CSARRASGNTIYF.

CDR3 residues: CASRDGTNTQYF. The J gene is TRBJ2-3, the V gene TRBV7-2. The CDR3 totals 12 residues. CDR1 and CDR2 from the germline V gene are SGHTA and FQGNSA. Using reference TRBV7-2 and TRBJ2-3 for the parts outside the CDR3, the full variable domain is GAGVSQSPSNKVTEKGKDVELRCDPISGHTALYWYRQSLGQGLEFLIYFQGNSAPDKSGLPSDRFSAERTGGSVSTLTIQRTQQEDSAVYLCASRDGTNTQYFGPGTRLTVL.

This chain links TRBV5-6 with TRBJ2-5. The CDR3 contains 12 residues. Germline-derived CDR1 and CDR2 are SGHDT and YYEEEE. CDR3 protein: CASSLAAETQYF.

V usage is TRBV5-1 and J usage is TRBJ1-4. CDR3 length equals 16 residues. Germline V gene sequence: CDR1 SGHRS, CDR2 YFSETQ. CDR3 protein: CASSLEAGSTNEKLFF.

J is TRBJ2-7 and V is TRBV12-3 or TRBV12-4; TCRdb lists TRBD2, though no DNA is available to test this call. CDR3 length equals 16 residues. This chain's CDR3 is CASSLGGSTGTYEQYF.

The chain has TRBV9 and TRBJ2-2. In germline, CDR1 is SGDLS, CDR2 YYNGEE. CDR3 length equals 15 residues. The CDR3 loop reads CASSVGLVNTGELFF.